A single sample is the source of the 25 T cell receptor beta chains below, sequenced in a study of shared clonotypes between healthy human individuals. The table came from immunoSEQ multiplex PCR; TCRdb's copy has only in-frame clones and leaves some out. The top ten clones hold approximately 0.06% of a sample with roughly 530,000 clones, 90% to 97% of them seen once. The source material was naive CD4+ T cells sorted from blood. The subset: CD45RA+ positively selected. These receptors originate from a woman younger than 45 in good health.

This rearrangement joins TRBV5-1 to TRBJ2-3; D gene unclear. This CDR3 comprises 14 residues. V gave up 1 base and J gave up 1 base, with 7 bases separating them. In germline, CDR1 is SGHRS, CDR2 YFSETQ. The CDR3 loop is CASSLTVGTDTQYF. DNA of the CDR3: TGCGCCAGCAGCTTGACAGTCGGCACAGATACGCAGTATTTT.

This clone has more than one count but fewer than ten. The CDR3 loop is CASSEHGGSTEAFF. CDR3 DNA sequence: TGTGCCAGCAGTGAACACGGGGGGAGCACTGAAGCTTTCTTT. The chain couples TRBV6-1 to TRBJ1-1; a possible D gene is TRBD1 (5 bases). CDR1 is MNHNS and CDR2 is SASEGT in the germline V gene. V lost 2 bases and J 4 bases, leaving 11 bases between the germline ends. The CDR3 consists of 14 residues.

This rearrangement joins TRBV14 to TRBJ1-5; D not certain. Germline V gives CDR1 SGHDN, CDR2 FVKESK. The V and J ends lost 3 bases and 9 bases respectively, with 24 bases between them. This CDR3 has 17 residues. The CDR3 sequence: CASSHEGRARGSGPQHF. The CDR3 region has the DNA TGTGCCAGCAGCCACGAAGGAAGGGCCCGCGGCTCAGGGCCCCAGCATTTT.

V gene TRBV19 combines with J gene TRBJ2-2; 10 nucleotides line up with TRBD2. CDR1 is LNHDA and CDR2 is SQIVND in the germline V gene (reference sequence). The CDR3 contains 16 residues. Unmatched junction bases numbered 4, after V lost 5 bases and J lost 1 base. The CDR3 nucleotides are TGTGCCAGTAGTCTCAGGACTAGCGGGAACACCGGGGAGCTGTTTTTT. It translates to CASSLRTSGNTGELFF.

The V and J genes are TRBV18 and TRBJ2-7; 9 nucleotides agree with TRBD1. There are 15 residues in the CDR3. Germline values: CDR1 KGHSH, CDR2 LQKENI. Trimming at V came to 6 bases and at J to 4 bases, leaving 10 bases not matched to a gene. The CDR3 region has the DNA TGTGCCAGCTCTCCAGCCGGGACAGGGTTGTACGAGCAGTACTTC. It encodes CASSPAGTGLYEQYF.

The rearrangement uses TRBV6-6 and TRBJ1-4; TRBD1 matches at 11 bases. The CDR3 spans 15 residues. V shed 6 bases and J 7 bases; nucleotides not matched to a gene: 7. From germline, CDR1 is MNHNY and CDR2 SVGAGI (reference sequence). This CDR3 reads CASSRSGTGGEKLFF. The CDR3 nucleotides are TGTGCCAGCAGCCGCTCCGGGACAGGGGGTGAAAAACTGTTTTTT.

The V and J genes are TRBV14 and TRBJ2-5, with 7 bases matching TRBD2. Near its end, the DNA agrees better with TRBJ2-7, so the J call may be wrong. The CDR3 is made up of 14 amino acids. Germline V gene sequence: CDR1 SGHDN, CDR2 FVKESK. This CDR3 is CASSQGKGEGEQYF. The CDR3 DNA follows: TGTGCCAGCAGCCAAGGCAAAGGGGAGGGCGAGCAGTACTTC.

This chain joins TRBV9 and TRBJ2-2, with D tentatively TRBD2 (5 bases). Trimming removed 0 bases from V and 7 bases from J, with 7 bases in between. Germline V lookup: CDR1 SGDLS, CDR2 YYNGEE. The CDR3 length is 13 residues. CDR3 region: CASSVAGIGELFF. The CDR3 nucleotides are TGTGCCAGCAGCGTAGCGGGGATCGGGGAGCTGTTTTTT.

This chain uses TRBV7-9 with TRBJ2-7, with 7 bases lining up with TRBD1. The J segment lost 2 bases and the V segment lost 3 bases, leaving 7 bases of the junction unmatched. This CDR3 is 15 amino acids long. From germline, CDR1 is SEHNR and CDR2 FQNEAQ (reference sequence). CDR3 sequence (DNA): TGTGCCAGCAGCTTTAACAGGGGCGAACCCTACGAGCAGTACTTC. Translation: CASSFNRGEPYEQYF.

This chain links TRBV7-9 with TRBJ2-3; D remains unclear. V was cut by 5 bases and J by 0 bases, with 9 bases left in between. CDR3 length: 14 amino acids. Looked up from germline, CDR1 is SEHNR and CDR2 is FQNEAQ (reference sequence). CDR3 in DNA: TGTGCCAGCAGCCCGGGTGCTAGCACAGATACGCAGTATTTT. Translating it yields CASSPGASTDTQYF.

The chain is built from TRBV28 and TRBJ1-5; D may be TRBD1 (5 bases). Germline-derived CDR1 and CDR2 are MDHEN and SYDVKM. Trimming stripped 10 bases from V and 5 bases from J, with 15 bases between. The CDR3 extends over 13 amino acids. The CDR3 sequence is CATTSDSYQPQHF. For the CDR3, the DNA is TGTGCCACTACGTCCGACAGTTATCAGCCCCAGCATTTT. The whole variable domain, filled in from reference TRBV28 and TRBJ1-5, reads DVKVTQSSRYLVKRTGEKVFLECVQDMDHENMFWYRQDPGLGLRLIYFSYDVKMKEKGDIPEGYSVSREKKERFSLILESASTNQTSMYLCATTSDSYQPQHFGDGTRLSIL.

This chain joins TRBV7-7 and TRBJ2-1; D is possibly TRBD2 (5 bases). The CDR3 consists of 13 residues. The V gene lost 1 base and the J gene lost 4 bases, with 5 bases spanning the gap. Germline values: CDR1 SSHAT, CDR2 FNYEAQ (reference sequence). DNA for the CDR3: TGTGCCAGCAGCTTAGGGGAGTACAATGAGCAGTTCTTC. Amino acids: CASSLGEYNEQFF.

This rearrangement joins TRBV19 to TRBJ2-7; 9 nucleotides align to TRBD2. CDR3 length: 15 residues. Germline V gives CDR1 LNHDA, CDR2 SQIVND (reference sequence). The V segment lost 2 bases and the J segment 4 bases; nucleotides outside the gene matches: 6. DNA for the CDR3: TGTGCCAGTAGTATACGGCTAGCGGGGTGGTACGAGCAGTACTTC. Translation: CASSIRLAGWYEQYF.

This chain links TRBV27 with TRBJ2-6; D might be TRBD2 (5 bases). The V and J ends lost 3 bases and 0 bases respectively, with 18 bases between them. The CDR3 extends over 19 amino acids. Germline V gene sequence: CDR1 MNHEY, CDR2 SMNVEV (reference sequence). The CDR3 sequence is CASSFAGPGRSSGANVLTF. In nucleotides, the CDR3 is TGTGCCAGCAGTTTTGCGGGCCCAGGACGGAGCTCTGGGGCCAACGTCCTGACTTTC.

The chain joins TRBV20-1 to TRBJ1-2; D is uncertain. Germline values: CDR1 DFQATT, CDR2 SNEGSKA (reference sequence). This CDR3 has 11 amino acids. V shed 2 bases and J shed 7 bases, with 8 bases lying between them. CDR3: CSARSGRGYTF. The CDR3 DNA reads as TGCAGTGCTAGATCCGGACGTGGCTACACCTTC.

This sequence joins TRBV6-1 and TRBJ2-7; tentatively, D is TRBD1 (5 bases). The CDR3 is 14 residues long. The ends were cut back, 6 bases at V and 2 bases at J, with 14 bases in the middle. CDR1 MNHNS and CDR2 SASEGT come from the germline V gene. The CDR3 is CASRGGAGTYEQYF. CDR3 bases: TGTGCCAGCAGGGGTGGGGCAGGTACCTACGAGCAGTACTTC.

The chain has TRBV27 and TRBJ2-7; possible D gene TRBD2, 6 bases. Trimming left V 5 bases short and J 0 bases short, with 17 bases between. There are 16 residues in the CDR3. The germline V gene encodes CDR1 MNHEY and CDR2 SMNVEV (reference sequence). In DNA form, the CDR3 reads TGTGCCAGCAGTATATACCGGGACTCTCACTCCTACGAGCAGTACTTC. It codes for CASSIYRDSHSYEQYF.

In DNA, the CDR3 is TGTGCCAGCAGCTTCCTTCAGAGTAACTCCTACAATGAGCAGTTCTTC. It is translated as CASSFLQSNSYNEQFF. The chain combines TRBV11-2 with TRBJ2-1, with D hard to call. V lost 3 bases to trimming and J lost 0 bases, with 12 bases between them. The CDR3 is 16 amino acids. CDR1 is SGHAT and CDR2 is FQNNGV in the germline V gene.

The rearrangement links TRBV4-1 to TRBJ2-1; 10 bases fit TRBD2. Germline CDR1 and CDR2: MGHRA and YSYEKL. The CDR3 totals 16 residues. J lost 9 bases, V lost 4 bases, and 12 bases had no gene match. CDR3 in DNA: TGCGCCAGCAGCCGGCCCCTAGCGGGAGTATCAGGTGAGCAGTTCTTC. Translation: CASSRPLAGVSGEQFF.

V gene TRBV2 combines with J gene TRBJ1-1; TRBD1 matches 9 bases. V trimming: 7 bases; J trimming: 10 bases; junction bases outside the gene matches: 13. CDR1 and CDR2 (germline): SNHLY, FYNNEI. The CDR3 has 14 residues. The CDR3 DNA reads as TGTGCCAGCAAAACCGGGACAGGGTCTCTTGGAGCTTTCTTT. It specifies CASKTGTGSLGAFF.

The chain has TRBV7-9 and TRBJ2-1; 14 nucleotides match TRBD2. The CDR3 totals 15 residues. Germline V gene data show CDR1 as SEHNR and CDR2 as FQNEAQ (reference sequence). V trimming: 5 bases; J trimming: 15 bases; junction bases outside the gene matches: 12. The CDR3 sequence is CASSRAGTSGSLAFF. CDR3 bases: TGTGCCAGCAGCCGAGCCGGGACTAGCGGGAGTCTCGCGTTCTTC.

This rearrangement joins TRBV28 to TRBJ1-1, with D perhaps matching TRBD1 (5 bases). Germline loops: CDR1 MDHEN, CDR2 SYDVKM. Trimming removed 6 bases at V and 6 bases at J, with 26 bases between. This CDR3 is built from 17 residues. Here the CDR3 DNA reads TGTGCCAGCAGCAACGCGGGGGTGTCGTTTGAATTCTCTGAAGCTTTCTTT. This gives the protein CASSNAGVSFEFSEAFF.

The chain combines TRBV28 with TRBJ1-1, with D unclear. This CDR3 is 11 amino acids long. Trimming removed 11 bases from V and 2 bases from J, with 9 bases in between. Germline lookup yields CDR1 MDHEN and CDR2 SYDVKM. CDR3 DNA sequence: TGTGCCGCCCAGCGAAACACTGAAGCTTTCTTT. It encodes CAAQRNTEAFF.

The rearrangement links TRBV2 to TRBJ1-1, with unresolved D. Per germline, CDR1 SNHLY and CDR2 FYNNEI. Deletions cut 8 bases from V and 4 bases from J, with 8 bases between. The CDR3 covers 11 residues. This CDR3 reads CASRWGTEAFF. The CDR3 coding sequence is TGTGCCAGCCGATGGGGCACTGAAGCTTTCTTT.

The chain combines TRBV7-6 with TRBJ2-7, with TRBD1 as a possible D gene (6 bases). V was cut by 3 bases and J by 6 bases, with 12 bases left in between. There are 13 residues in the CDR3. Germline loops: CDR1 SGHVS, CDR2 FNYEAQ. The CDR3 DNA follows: TGTGCCAGCAGCTTGGAGAGGGGGTTCGAGCAGTACTTC. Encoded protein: CASSLERGFEQYF. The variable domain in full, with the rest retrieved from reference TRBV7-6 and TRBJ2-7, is GAGVSQSPRYKVTKRGQDVALRCDPISGHVSLYWYRQALGQGPEFLTYFNYEAQQDKSGLPNDRFSAERPEGSISTLTIQRTEQRDSAMYRCASSLERGFEQYFGPGTRLTVT.